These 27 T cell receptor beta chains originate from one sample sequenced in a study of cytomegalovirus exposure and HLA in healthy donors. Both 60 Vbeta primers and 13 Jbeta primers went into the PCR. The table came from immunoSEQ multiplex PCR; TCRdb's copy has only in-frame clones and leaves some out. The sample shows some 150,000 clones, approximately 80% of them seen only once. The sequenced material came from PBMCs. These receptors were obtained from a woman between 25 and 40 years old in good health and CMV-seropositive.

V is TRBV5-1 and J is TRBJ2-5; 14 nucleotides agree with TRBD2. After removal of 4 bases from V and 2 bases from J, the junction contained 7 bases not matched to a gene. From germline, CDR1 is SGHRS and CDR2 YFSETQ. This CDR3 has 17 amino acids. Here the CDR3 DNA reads TGCGCCAGCAGCAAGACTAGCGGGGGGGCATCACAAGAGACCCAGTACTTC. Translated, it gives CASSKTSGGASQETQYF.

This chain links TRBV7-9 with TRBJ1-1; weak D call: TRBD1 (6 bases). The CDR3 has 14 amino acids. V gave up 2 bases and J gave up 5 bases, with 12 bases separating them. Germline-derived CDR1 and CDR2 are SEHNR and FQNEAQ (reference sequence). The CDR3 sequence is CASSLLQGRTEAFF. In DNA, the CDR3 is TGTGCCAGCAGCTTACTGCAGGGGCGGACTGAAGCTTTCTTT.

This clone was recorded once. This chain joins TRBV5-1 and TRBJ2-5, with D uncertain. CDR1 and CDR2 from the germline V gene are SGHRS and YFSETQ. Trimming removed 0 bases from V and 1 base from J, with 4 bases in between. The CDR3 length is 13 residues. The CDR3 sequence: CASSLGLQETQYF. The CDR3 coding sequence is TGCGCCAGCAGCTTGGGACTCCAAGAGACCCAGTACTTC.

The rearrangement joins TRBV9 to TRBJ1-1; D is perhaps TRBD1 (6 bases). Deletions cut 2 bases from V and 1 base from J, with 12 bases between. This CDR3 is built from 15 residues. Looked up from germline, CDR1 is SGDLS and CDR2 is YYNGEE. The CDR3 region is CASSVRAGENTEAFF. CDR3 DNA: TGTGCCAGCAGCGTTAGGGCAGGGGAGAACACTGAAGCTTTCTTT.

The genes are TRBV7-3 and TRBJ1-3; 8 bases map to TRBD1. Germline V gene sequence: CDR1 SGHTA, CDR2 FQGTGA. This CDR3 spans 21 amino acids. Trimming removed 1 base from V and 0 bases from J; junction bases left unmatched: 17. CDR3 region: CASSLKSDRPDRAPSGNTIYF. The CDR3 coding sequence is TGTGCCAGCAGCTTAAAGTCGGACCGACCGGACAGGGCCCCCTCTGGAAACACCATATATTTT.

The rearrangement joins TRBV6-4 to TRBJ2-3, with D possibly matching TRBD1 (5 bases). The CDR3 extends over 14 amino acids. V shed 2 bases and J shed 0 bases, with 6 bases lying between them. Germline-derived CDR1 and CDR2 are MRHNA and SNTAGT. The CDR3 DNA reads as TGTGCCAGCAGTGACAGGGGAAGCACAGATACGCAGTATTTT. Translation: CASSDRGSTDTQYF.

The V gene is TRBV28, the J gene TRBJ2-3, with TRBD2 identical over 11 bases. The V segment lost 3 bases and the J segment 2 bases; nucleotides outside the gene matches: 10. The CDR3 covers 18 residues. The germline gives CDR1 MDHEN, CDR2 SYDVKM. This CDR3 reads CASSFNPSGGLYTDTQYF. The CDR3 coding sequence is TGTGCCAGCAGTTTTAATCCTAGCGGGGGGCTGTACACAGATACGCAGTATTTT.

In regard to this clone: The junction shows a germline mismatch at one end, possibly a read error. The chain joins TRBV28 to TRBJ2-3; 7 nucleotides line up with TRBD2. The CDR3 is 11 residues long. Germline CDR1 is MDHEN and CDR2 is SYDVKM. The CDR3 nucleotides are TGTGCCAGCAGCTCCATCCCTCCGACTAGCTGG. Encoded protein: CASSSIPPTSW.

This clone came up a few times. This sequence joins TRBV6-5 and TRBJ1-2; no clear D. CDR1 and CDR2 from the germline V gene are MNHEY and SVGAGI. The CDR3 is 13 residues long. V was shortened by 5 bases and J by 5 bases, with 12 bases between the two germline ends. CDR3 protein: CASSPLGQYGYTF. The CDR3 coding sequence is TGTGCCAGCAGTCCCCTGGGCCAATATGGCTACACCTTC.

The CDR3 DNA is TGTGCCAGCAGCTCCCCGTACCCCCTCTACGAGCAGTACTTC. Protein sequence: CASSSPYPLYEQYF. The rearrangement links TRBV28 to TRBJ2-5; no firm D call. The J call is doubtful: the DNA matches TRBJ2-7 better. Germline lookup yields CDR1 MDHEN and CDR2 SYDVKM. This CDR3 comprises 14 residues.

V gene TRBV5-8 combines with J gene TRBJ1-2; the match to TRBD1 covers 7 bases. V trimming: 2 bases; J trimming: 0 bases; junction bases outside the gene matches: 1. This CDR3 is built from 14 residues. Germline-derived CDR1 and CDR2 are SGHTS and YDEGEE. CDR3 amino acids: CASSLTGANYGYTF. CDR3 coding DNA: TGTGCCAGCAGCTTAACAGGGGCTAACTATGGCTACACCTTC.

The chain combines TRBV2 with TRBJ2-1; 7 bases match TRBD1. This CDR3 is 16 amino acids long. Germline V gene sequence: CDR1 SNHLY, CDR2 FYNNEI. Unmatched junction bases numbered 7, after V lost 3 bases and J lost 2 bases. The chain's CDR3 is CASSDSSRGPYNEQFF. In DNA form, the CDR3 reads TGTGCCAGCAGTGATTCTAGTAGGGGGCCCTACAATGAGCAGTTCTTC.

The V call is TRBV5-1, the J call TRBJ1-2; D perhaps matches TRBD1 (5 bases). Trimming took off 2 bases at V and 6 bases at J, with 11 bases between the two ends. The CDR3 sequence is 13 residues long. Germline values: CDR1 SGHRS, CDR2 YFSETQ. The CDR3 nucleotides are TGCGCCAGCAGCTTCCTCCCCAGGGATGGCTACACCTTC. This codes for CASSFLPRDGYTF.

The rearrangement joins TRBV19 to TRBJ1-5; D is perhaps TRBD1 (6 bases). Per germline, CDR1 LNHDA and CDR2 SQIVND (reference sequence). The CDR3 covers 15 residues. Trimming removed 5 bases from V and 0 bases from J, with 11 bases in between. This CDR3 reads CASSFRGASNQPQHF. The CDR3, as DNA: TGTGCCAGTAGTTTCAGGGGCGCTAGCAATCAGCCCCAGCATTTT. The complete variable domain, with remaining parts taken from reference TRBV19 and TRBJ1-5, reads DGGITQSPKYLFRKEGQNVTLSCEQNLNHDAMYWYRQDPGQGLRLIYYSQIVNDFQKGDIAEGYSVSREKKESFPLTVTSAQKNPTAFYLCASSFRGASNQPQHFGDGTRLSIL.

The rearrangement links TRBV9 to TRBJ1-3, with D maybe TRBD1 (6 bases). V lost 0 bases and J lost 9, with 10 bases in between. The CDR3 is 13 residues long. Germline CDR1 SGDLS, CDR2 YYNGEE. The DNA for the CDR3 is TGTGCCAGCAGCGTAGAAGGGGGTGGCACCATATATTTT. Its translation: CASSVEGGGTIYF.

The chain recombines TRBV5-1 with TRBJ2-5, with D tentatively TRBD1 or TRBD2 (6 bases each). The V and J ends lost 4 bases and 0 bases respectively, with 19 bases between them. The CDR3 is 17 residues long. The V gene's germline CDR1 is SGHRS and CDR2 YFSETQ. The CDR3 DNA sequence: TGCGCCAGCAGCCTGGGGGCCGGGGGATCGTACCAAGAGACCCAGTACTTC. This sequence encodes CASSLGAGGSYQETQYF.

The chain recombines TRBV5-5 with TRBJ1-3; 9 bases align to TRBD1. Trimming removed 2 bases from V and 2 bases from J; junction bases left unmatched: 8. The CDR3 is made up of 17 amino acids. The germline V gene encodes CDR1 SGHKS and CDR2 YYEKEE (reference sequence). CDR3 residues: CASSFRGQGPTGNTIYF. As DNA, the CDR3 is TGTGCCAGCAGCTTTCGCGGACAGGGGCCGACTGGAAACACCATATATTTT. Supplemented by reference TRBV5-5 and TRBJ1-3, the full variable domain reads DAGVTQSPTHLIKTRGQQVTLRCSPISGHKSVSWYQQVLGQGPQFIFQYYEKEERGRGNFPDRFSARQFPNYSSELNVNALLLGDSALYLCASSFRGQGPTGNTIYFGEGSWLTVV.

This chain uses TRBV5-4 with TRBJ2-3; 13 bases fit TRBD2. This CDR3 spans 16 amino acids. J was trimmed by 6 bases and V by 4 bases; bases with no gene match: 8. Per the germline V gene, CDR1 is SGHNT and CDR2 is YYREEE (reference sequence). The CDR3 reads CASSNLTSGGRDTQYF. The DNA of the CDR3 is TGTGCCAGCAGCAACCTGACTAGCGGGGGGCGGGATACGCAGTATTTT.

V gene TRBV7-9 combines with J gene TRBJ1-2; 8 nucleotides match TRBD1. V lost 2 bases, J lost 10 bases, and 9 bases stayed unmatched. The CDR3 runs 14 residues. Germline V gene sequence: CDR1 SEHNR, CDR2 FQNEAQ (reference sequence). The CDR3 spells CASSLTGQGLFYTF. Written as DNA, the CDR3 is TGTGCCAGCAGCTTAACTGGACAGGGACTCTTCTACACCTTC.

The CDR3 reads CASSYMGRWETQYF. CDR3 DNA: TGTGCCAGCAGTTACATGGGGAGGTGGGAGACCCAGTACTTC. V gene TRBV7-2 combines with J gene TRBJ2-5; a possible D gene is TRBD2 (6 bases). The germline gives CDR1 SGHTA, CDR2 FQGNSA. The CDR3 is 14 residues long. The V and J ends lost 6 bases and 5 bases respectively, with 16 bases between them.

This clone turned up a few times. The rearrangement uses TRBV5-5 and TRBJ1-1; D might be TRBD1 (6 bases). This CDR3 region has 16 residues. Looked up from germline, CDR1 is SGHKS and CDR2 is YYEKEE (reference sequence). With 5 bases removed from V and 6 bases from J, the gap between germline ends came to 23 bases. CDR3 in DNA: TGTGCCAGCAGTTCAGAGTTAAATCAGGGGTACGCTGAAGCTTTCTTT. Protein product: CASSSELNQGYAEAFF. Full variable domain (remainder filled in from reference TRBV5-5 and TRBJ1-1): DAGVTQSPTHLIKTRGQQVTLRCSPISGHKSVSWYQQVLGQGPQFIFQYYEKEERGRGNFPDRFSARQFPNYSSELNVNALLLGDSALYLCASSSELNQGYAEAFFGQGTRLTVV.

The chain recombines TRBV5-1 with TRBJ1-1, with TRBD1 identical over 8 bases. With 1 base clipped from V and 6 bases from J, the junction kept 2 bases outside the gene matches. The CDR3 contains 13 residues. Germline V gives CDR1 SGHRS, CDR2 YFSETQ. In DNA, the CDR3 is TGCGCCAGCAGCTTGCAGGGGGCCCCTGAAGCTTTCTTT. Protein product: CASSLQGAPEAFF.

The CDR3 here is CASSVEVTGGVYGYTF. CDR3 DNA: TGTGCCAGCAGCGTAGAGGTCACAGGGGGCGTGTATGGCTACACCTTC. The chain carries TRBV9 and TRBJ1-2, with 9 bases that match TRBD1. Germline V gives CDR1 SGDLS, CDR2 YYNGEE. J gave up 5 bases and V 0 bases, and 8 bases lay outside the gene matches. This CDR3 region has 16 residues.

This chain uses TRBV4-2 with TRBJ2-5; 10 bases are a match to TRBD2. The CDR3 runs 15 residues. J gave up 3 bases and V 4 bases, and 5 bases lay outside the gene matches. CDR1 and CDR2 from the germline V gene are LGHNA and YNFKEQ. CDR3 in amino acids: CASSPGTSEEETQYF. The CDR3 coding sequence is TGTGCCAGCAGCCCCGGGACTAGCGAGGAAGAGACCCAGTACTTC.

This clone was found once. The CDR3 DNA is TGTGCCAGCAGCTCACGGGACAGGCTTAGCAATCAGCCCCAGCATTTT. Its protein is CASSSRDRLSNQPQHF. The chain links TRBV7-2 to TRBJ1-5, with 8 bases matching TRBD1. With 4 bases clipped from V and 0 bases from J, the junction kept 5 bases outside the gene matches. The CDR3 runs to 16 residues. Germline CDR1 and CDR2: SGHTA and FQGNSA.

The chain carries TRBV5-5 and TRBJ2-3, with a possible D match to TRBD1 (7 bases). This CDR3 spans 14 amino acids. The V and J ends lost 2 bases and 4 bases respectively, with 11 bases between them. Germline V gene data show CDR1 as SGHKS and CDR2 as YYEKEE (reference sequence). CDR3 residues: CASSFRGDADTQYF. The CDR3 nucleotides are TGTGCCAGCAGCTTCAGGGGGGACGCAGATACGCAGTATTTT.

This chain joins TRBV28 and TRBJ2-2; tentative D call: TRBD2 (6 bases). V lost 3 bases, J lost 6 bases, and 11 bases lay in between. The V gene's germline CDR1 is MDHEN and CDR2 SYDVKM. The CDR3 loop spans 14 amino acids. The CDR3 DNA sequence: TGTGCCAGCAGTTTCACCTGGAGGGCCGGGGAGCTGTTTTTT. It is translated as CASSFTWRAGELFF.